This record covers a single T cell receptor (beta chain). Original methodology: The assay estimated nucleated cells by amplifying reference gene primers. Produced via immunoSEQ multiplex PCR; TCRdb's table is partial and in-frame only. That table is the source of V, J and clone size, and D and trimming were worked out from the DNA. The table lists approximately 210,000 clones, approximately 77% of them singletons. The CDR3 length is 12 residues. Trimming left V 7 bases short and J 4 bases short, with 9 bases between. The germline gives CDR1 MNHNY, CDR2 SVGAGI (reference sequence). This record belongs to a study of blood T cell repertoires in COVID-19. Study background: Donors in the United States, Italy and Spain gave samples during acute or convalescent COVID-19. T cells, B-cell-depleted T cells, or PBMCs supplied cDNA or gDNA.

Sequenced material: peripheral blood. The chain has TRBV6-6 and TRBJ2-3; unclear D gene. This TCR came from an elderly woman with acute or convalescent COVID-19. The CDR3 protein is CASTYRPDTQYF. The DNA of the CDR3 is TGTGCCAGCACCTACCGTCCAGATACGCAGTATTTT.